This entry lists 11 T cell receptor beta chains sequenced from one sample in a study of molecular identifiers for immune sequencing clone quantification. TCRdb analysed the PCR reads with MiXCR anew, one entry per CDR3 protein. This table has a few hundred thousand distinct CDR3 sequences, around 25% appearing once. The specimen was naive CD8+ T cells from blood, with Jurkat cell RNA spiked in. Sample subset: FACS-sorted CD8+CD4-CCR7+CD45RA+ naive T cells. The source is a human donor in good health. Some libraries in this study had Jurkat cell RNA spiked in.

This clonotype appeared a few times. This CDR3 reads CASSQGGSQGANYEQYF. The CDR3, as DNA: TGTGCCAGCAGCCAAGGAGGGTCGCAGGGGGCGAACTACGAGCAGTACTTC. The chain links TRBV4-2 to TRBJ2-7; TRBD1 agrees at 8 bases. Germline CDR1 and CDR2: LGHNA and YNFKEQ. The J segment lost 3 bases and the V segment lost 1 base, leaving 11 bases of the junction unmatched. The CDR3 is 17 residues long.

Only a few counts were recorded for this clonotype. This chain uses TRBV4-1 with TRBJ1-4; D gene ambiguous. Per the germline V gene, CDR1 is MGHRA and CDR2 is YSYEKL. CDR3 length: 15 residues. V dropped 0 bases and J dropped 10 bases, with 15 bases sitting between them. CDR3: CASSQEGQERGKLFF. The CDR3 region has the DNA TGCGCCAGCAGCCAAGAAGGGCAGGAGAGAGGAAAACTGTTTTTT.

This clonotype was counted many times. This chain links TRBV12-3 or TRBV12-4 with TRBJ1-5; 7 nucleotides agree with TRBD1. The CDR3 consists of 14 residues. Trimming removed 10 bases from V and 4 bases from J; junction bases left unmatched: 10. For the CDR3, the DNA is TGTGCCACAAACTCAGGGGGGGGAAATCAGCCCCAGCATTTT. It codes for CATNSGGGNQPQHF.

The rearrangement links TRBV2 to TRBJ2-7; D not resolved. CDR1 SNHLY and CDR2 FYNNEI come from the germline V gene. Trimming removed 7 bases from V and 2 bases from J, with 12 bases in between. The CDR3 sequence is 13 residues long. CDR3 amino acids: CASNTEVTYEQYF. The CDR3 bases are TGTGCCAGCAATACCGAGGTCACCTACGAGCAGTACTTC.

This clonotype appeared many times. The gene calls are TRBV29-1 and TRBJ2-3; D is unclear. CDR3 length: 10 residues. Trimming removed 7 bases from V and 6 bases from J, with 8 bases in between. Germline values: CDR1 SQVTM, CDR2 ANQGSEA. The CDR3 region has the DNA TGCAGCGGTAGGTCGGATACGCAGTATTTT. It is translated as CSGRSDTQYF.

Remarks on this clonotype: This could be a read error, since a much larger clone is one nucleotide away. This chain uses TRBV29-1 with TRBJ1-1; D might be TRBD1 (6 bases). Trimming shortened V by 8 bases and J by 6 bases, and 16 bases separated the two germline ends. This CDR3 contains 12 residues. Germline assignment: CDR1 SQVTM and CDR2 ANQGSEA. The CDR3 protein is CSLQLRTAEAFF. CDR3 in DNA: TGCAGCCTCCAACTCAGGACAGCTGAAGCTTTCTTT.

The gene calls are TRBV27 and TRBJ2-3, with D perhaps given as TRBD1 or TRBD2 (5 bases each). The CDR3 is 15 residues long. CDR1 MNHEY and CDR2 SMNVEV come from the germline V gene (reference sequence). The V end lost 2 bases, the J end lost 4 bases, and 13 bases lay between the germline ends. CDR3 sequence: CASSLNPGRADTQYF. The CDR3 DNA is TGTGCCAGCAGTTTAAACCCGGGGCGGGCAGATACGCAGTATTTT.

The chain combines TRBV30 with TRBJ2-7, with 10 positions matching TRBD2. After removal of 2 bases from V and 2 bases from J, the junction contained 3 bases not matched to a gene. CDR1 and CDR2 (germline): GTSNPN, SVGIG (reference sequence). CDR3 length equals 14 residues. Here the CDR3 DNA reads TGTGCCTGGAGTTATCTAGCGGGAGCCTACGAGCAGTACTTC. It yields the protein CAWSYLAGAYEQYF. The whole variable domain, remainder taken from reference TRBV30 and TRBJ2-7, is SQTIHQWPATLVQPVGSPLSLECTVEGTSNPNLYWYRQAAGRGLQLLFYSVGIGQISSEVPQNLSASRPQDRQFILSSKKLLLSDSGFYLCAWSYLAGAYEQYFGPGTRLTVT.

A remark on this clonotype: A single base separates this from a much larger clone, so it may be a read error. V gene TRBV6-5 combines with J gene TRBJ1-4; possible D gene TRBD1, 6 bases. CDR3 length equals 16 residues. CDR1 is MNHEY and CDR2 is SVGAGI in the germline V gene. V lost 0 bases, J lost 10 bases, and 18 bases lay in between. The CDR3, as DNA: TGTGCCAGCAGTTACTCCTCTCCAGGGGTGTTGGGAAAACTGTTTTTT. Translation gives CASSYSSPGVLGKLFF.

The table lists this clonotype with a few counts. This chain joins TRBV11-3 and TRBJ2-7, with 11 bases lining up with TRBD2. The CDR3 spans 15 residues. Germline CDR1 SGHNT, CDR2 YENEEA. The junction had 6 bases not matched to a gene; V was cut back by 2 bases and J by 6 bases. DNA for the CDR3: TGTGCCAGCAGCTTATCCGGGACTAGCGGATTCGAGCAGTACTTC. This gives the protein CASSLSGTSGFEQYF.

This clonotype came up a few times. This chain connects TRBV20-1 to TRBJ1-1, with D unclear. This CDR3 is built from 12 residues. CDR1 is DFQATT, CDR2 SNEGSKA, per germline (reference sequence). Trimming removed 4 bases at V and 1 base at J, with 7 bases between. The CDR3 protein is CSAMAGNTEAFF. In DNA form, the CDR3 reads TGCAGTGCTATGGCGGGGAACACTGAAGCTTTCTTT.